Sequencing of this T cell receptor (beta chain) was carried out in a study of blood T cells in healthy people across ages. Study summary: T cells yielded about one barcoded beta molecule per two cells through template switching.

The authors ran a second PCR of 7 to 11 cycles using a sample-barcoded 5' primer and a J-beta primer mix. TCRdb used MiXCR to reprocess the 5' RACE reads, holding one entry per CDR3 protein. The sample contains fewer than 700,000 distinct CDR3 sequences, around 38% of which appear only once. The sequence came from a man older than 75 in good health. Sample: blood.

CDR3 protein: CASRSVGTDTQYF. CDR3 nucleotide sequence: TGTGCCAGCAGATCGGTAGGCACAGATACGCAGTATTTT. The rearrangement links TRBV6-2 or TRBV6-3 to TRBJ2-3; D is undetermined. Trimming removed 6 bases from V and 1 base from J, with 8 bases in between. The CDR3 extends over 13 amino acids. The germline gives CDR1 MNHEY, CDR2 SVGEGT.